The 20 T cell receptor beta chains reported below all come from one sample, sequenced in a study of cytomegalovirus exposure and HLA in healthy donors. The PCR employed 60 Vbeta primers together with 13 Jbeta primers. Sequenced by immunoSEQ multiplex PCR; TCRdb stores in-frame clones only, minus some. The repertoire has some 200,000 clones, approximately 83% of them found once; the top ten carry roughly 0.095%. Sample: PBMCs. These receptor sequences come from a boy aged 2-9 years in good health and CMV-seronegative.

Turning to this clone: The junction departs from germline at one end; a sequencing error may be responsible. DNA of the CDR3: TGTTCCAGCAGCGAGGCCCACAGGGAAGGGCAGCCCCAGCATTTT. Its translation: CSSSEAHREGQPQHF. This chain joins TRBV7-9 and TRBJ1-5, with a tentative D call TRBD1 (6 bases). Germline V gene data show CDR1 as SEHNR and CDR2 as FQNEAQ (reference sequence). This CDR3 has 15 residues.

The chain employs TRBV7-2 and TRBJ1-2, with D perhaps TRBD1 (6 bases). This CDR3 spans 14 amino acids. Trimming pared 5 bases from V and 4 bases from J, leaving 14 bases between. CDR1 is SGHTA and CDR2 is FQGNSA in the germline V gene. The CDR3 bases are TGTGCCAGCAGCCCCACCAGGGGTGCCTATGGCTACACCTTC. Translation gives CASSPTRGAYGYTF.

The rearrangement joins TRBV7-9 to TRBJ1-3; D may be TRBD1 (5 bases). This CDR3 spans 16 amino acids. Trimming left V 3 bases short and J 4 bases short, with 16 bases between. Germline V CDR1 and CDR2: SEHNR, FQNEAQ (reference sequence). CDR3 region: CASSFLGSGVGNTIYF. The CDR3, as DNA: TGTGCCAGCAGCTTTCTCGGTTCGGGGGTCGGAAACACCATATATTTT.

The J gene is TRBJ2-7, the V gene TRBV7-8; D possibly corresponds to TRBD1 (6 bases). The germline V gene has CDR1 SGHVS and CDR2 FQNEAQ. The CDR3 length is 14 residues. Trimming took off 2 bases at V and 5 bases at J, with 13 bases between the two ends. The CDR3 DNA is TGTGCCAGCAGCTTAATGGGACAATTCCACGAGCAGTACTTC. Protein product: CASSLMGQFHEQYF.

The CDR3 sequence is CASRFSRIRDRAYEQYF. CDR3 sequence (DNA): TGTGCAAGTCGCTTCTCCCGTATCCGGGACAGGGCCTACGAGCAGTACTTC. This sequence joins TRBV12-2 and TRBJ2-7; TRBD1, the D gene given by the table, was not confirmed from the DNA. TRBV12-2 is assigned pseudogene status. There are 17 residues in the CDR3.

This clone was seen more than once but under ten times. J is TRBJ2-1 and V is TRBV7-9; 16 nucleotides line up with TRBD2. The V gene end was trimmed by 5 bases and the J gene end by 10 bases; junction bases not matched to a gene: 14. The CDR3 length is 18 residues. Germline CDR1 reads SEHNR; CDR2 reads FQNEAQ (reference sequence). For the CDR3, the DNA is TGTGCCAGCAGCGGCGGGACTAGCGGGGGGGCTGGATCAGGGGAGCAGTTCTTC. Protein: CASSGGTSGGAGSGEQFF.

This clone was picked up a small number of times. The rearrangement uses TRBV19 and TRBJ2-1; no clear D gene. Germline V gene data show CDR1 as LNHDA and CDR2 as SQIVND (reference sequence). This CDR3 comprises 14 residues. Trimming stripped 3 bases from V and 0 bases from J, with 6 bases between. The CDR3 DNA reads TGTGCCAGTAGTATGTGGAGCTCCTACAATGAGCAGTTCTTC. It codes for CASSMWSSYNEQFF.

The chain recombines TRBV11-2 with TRBJ1-1, with 8 bases aligning to TRBD1. V lost 9 bases to trimming and J lost 5 bases; unmatched junction nucleotides: 14. The CDR3 loop spans 15 amino acids. Germline lookup yields CDR1 SGHAT and CDR2 FQNNGV. This CDR3 reads CARAGEGTGETEAFF. CDR3 bases: TGTGCCAGAGCAGGGGAGGGGACAGGAGAGACTGAAGCTTTCTTT.

This clone was counted only a few times. This chain joins TRBV7-2 and TRBJ1-5, with 8 bases lining up with TRBD1. CDR3 length equals 15 residues. J lost 4 bases, V lost 5 bases, and 7 bases had no gene match. CDR1 SGHTA and CDR2 FQGNSA come from the germline V gene. CDR3 in amino acids: CASSVGQGRNQPQHF. CDR3 in DNA: TGTGCCAGCAGCGTTGGACAGGGACGAAATCAGCCCCAGCATTTT. The variable domain in full, with the rest retrieved from reference TRBV7-2 and TRBJ1-5, is GAGVSQSPSNKVTEKGKDVELRCDPISGHTALYWYRQSLGQGLEFLIYFQGNSAPDKSGLPSDRFSAERTGGSVSTLTIQRTQQEDSAVYLCASSVGQGRNQPQHFGDGTRLSIL.

V and J are TRBV7-2 and TRBJ1-2; D is perhaps TRBD1 (5 bases). Germline loops: CDR1 SGHTA, CDR2 FQGNSA. The CDR3 extends over 13 amino acids. V lost 6 bases and J lost 0, with 8 bases in between. CDR3 loop: CASRGGANYGYTF. CDR3 nucleotides: TGTGCCAGCAGGGGGGGGGCTAACTATGGCTACACCTTC.

This sequence joins TRBV13 and TRBJ2-3, with D possibly matching TRBD1 (6 bases). The CDR3 runs to 17 residues. V lost 5 bases and J lost 0, with 18 bases in between. The germline CDR1 and CDR2 sequences are PRHDT and FYEKMQ (reference sequence). The DNA of the CDR3 is TGTGCCAGCAGCCAGCGCTACAGGGTAAGGAGCACAGATACGCAGTATTTT. It encodes CASSQRYRVRSTDTQYF.

The chain has TRBV5-1 and TRBJ2-5; maybe TRBD1 (5 bases). The CDR3 contains 14 residues. The germline V gene has CDR1 SGHRS and CDR2 YFSETQ. Trimming cost V 1 base and J 4 bases, with 11 bases left between them. The CDR3 DNA reads TGCGCCAGCAGCTTGTTAACTGGGGCAGAGACCCAGTACTTC. Translation: CASSLLTGAETQYF.

The chain couples TRBV5-1 to TRBJ2-7; perhaps TRBD2 as D (7 bases). Trimming removed 0 bases from V and 6 bases from J, with 16 bases in between. The CDR3 has 15 residues. Germline values: CDR1 SGHRS, CDR2 YFSETQ. The CDR3 sequence: CASSLEGGKVSEQYF. The DNA of the CDR3 is TGCGCCAGCAGCTTGGAGGGGGGGAAGGTTAGCGAGCAGTACTTC.

The chain is built from TRBV7-2 and TRBJ2-7; D is perhaps TRBD1 (6 bases). Per the germline V gene, CDR1 is SGHTA and CDR2 is FQGNSA. V lost 1 base, J lost 4 bases, and 17 bases lay in between. This CDR3 spans 16 amino acids. The CDR3 sequence is CASSLVGGRSVYEQYF. The CDR3 DNA reads TGTGCCAGCAGCTTAGTTGGGGGCAGGTCTGTTTACGAGCAGTACTTC.

This chain links TRBV29-1 with TRBJ1-1; 8 bases agree with TRBD1. Germline CDR1 and CDR2: SQVTM and ANQGSEA. V lost 7 bases, J lost 5 bases, and 3 bases stayed unmatched. CDR3 length equals 11 residues. The CDR3 region has the DNA TGCAGCGCCAGGGACAGGACTGAAGCTTTCTTT. This gives the protein CSARDRTEAFF.

The rearrangement links TRBV28 to TRBJ2-2; no clear D. The CDR3 has 14 residues. The V gene lost 5 bases and the J gene lost 4 bases, with 11 bases spanning the gap. The germline gives CDR1 MDHEN, CDR2 SYDVKM. The CDR3 here is CASSQTVRTGELFF. Here the CDR3 DNA reads TGTGCCAGCAGTCAAACAGTTCGCACCGGGGAGCTGTTTTTT.

In this sample, this clone turned up a few times. The J gene is TRBJ2-4, the V gene TRBV7-2, with TRBD2 matching over 13 bases. V dropped 2 bases and J dropped 0; count of bases not matched to a gene: 7. Germline assignment: CDR1 SGHTA and CDR2 FQGNSA. The CDR3 is 19 amino acids. The CDR3 spells CASSLRTSGGRLAKNIQYF. CDR3 in DNA: TGTGCCAGCAGCTTACGGACTAGCGGGGGACGGTTAGCCAAAAACATTCAGTACTTC.

V gene TRBV5-1 combines with J gene TRBJ2-4; no clear D gene. The CDR3 sequence is 16 residues long. Trimming pared 1 base from V and 0 bases from J, leaving 11 bases between. Germline V CDR1 and CDR2: SGHRS, YFSETQ. CDR3 loop: CASSLTAAIAKNIQYF. The CDR3 DNA reads as TGCGCCAGCAGCTTGACAGCAGCTATAGCCAAAAACATTCAGTACTTC.

This clone appeared a single time. The V call is TRBV29-1, the J call TRBJ1-1; TRBD1 aligns across 7 bases. J lost 5 bases, V lost 4 bases, and 10 bases had no gene match. The CDR3 covers 14 residues. Germline values: CDR1 SQVTM, CDR2 ANQGSEA. The DNA for the CDR3 is TGCAGCGTTGGGAGGGGGACAGCAAATACTGAAGCTTTCTTT. It is translated as CSVGRGTANTEAFF. Full variable domain (remainder filled in from reference TRBV29-1 and TRBJ1-1): SAVISQKPSRDICQRGTSLTIQCQVDSQVTMMFWYRQQPGQSLTLIATANQGSEATYESGFVIDKFPISRPNLTFSTLTVSNMSPEDSSIYLCSVGRGTANTEAFFGQGTRLTVV.

The chain joins TRBV5-5 to TRBJ1-2; 7 bases agree with TRBD1. The trim removed 2 bases at V and 6 bases at J, leaving 4 bases unmatched. This CDR3 is built from 13 residues. CDR1 is SGHKS and CDR2 is YYEKEE in the germline V gene (reference sequence). CDR3 amino acids: CASSFEGADGYTF. The DNA of the CDR3 is TGTGCCAGCAGCTTTGAGGGGGCGGATGGCTACACCTTC. The variable domain in full, completed from reference TRBV5-5 and TRBJ1-2, reads DAGVTQSPTHLIKTRGQQVTLRCSPISGHKSVSWYQQVLGQGPQFIFQYYEKEERGRGNFPDRFSARQFPNYSSELNVNALLLGDSALYLCASSFEGADGYTFGSGTRLTVV.